A selection of T cell receptor beta chains follows, all from one sample in a study of T cells in Graves' hyperthyroidism and ophthalmopathy. TCRdb used MiXCR to reprocess the multiplex PCR reads, holding one entry per CDR3 protein. The sample contains around 350,000 distinct CDR3 sequences, about a sixth of which appear only once. The sequenced sample was blood. The origin of the receptors is a woman in her twenties or thirties with Graves' hyperthyroidism that later progressed to Graves' ophthalmopathy. Both conserved end residues are part of each CDR3. A D gene is named only where the DNA matches it firmly. Clone size is shown for a subset of rows, as once, few, many or a class of expanded clone.

cdr3_nt,cdr3_aa,j_call,v_call,cdr3_length,clone_size,d_call
TGTGCCAGCAGCTTAGTGGAGCGGCAGGGGATTGATGGTGAGCAGTTCTTC,CASSLVERQGIDGEQFF,TRBJ2-1,TRBV11-2,17,many,NA
TGTGCCAGCAGCTTAGAGGGGGACAAATTCTATAATTCACCCCTCCACTTT,CASSLEGDKFYNSPLHF,TRBJ1-6,TRBV7-2,17,many,NA
TGTGCTAGTGGGGACGGGACAGGGGTTAAAGGCGAGACCCAGTACTTC,CASGDGTGVKGETQYF,TRBJ2-5,TRBV12-5,16,many,TRBD1
TGTGCCAGCAGTTCACCGGGACAGGGGTACGAGCAGTACTTC,CASSSPGQGYEQYF,TRBJ2-7,TRBV28,14,NA,TRBD1
TGTGCCAGCTCACCTCTGACAGGGTTGGACGGCTACACCTTC,CASSPLTGLDGYTF,TRBJ1-2,TRBV18,14,many,TRBD1
TGTGCCAGCAGTCGGTGGGGACAGGGCGGTGGGGAGCAGTACTTC,CASSRWGQGGGEQYF,TRBJ2-7,TRBV6-1,15,few,TRBD1
TGTGCCAGCAGCCCAGCCCGGACAGGGGGCCAGCCCCAGCATTTT,CASSPARTGGQPQHF,TRBJ1-5,TRBV12-3/TRBV12-4,15,NA,TRBD1
TGTGCCAGCAGTTCTCGCCCGGGACTCGAGGGAGAGACCCAGTACTTC,CASSSRPGLEGETQYF,TRBJ2-5,TRBV27,16,NA,NA
TGTGCCAGCAGTTACCTCCCCGACGAGACCCAGTACTTC,CASSYLPDETQYF,TRBJ2-5,TRBV6-2/TRBV6-3,13,many,NA
TGTGCCAGCAGTCCTGGGAGCGGGAGTTTGAAGACCCAGTACTTC,CASSPGSGSLKTQYF,TRBJ2-5,TRBV12-3/TRBV12-4,15,many,TRBD2
TGTGCCAGCAGCGATCGCGGTGAAGCTTTCTTT,CASSDRGEAFF,TRBJ1-1,TRBV27,11,many,NA
TGTGCCAGCAGCCTCCAGTACAATGAGCAGTTCTTC,CASSLQYNEQFF,TRBJ2-1,TRBV28,12,many,NA
TGTGCCAGCAGCACCCGGGACCAAGCCCGCTACGAGCAGTACTTC,CASSTRDQARYEQYF,TRBJ2-7,TRBV12-3/TRBV12-4,15,many,NA
TGTGCCAGCACCCATCCGCCGACTGAAGGCTATGGCTACACCTTC,CASTHPPTEGYGYTF,TRBJ1-2,TRBV7-9,15,NA,NA
TGTGCCTGGAGTGACCTGAACACTGAAGCTTTCTTT,CAWSDLNTEAFF,TRBJ1-1,TRBV30,12,NA,NA
TGTGCCAGCAGCTTAGATATAGACGGGGCAACTACCCCGTCCATGAACACTGAAGCTTTCTTT,CASSLDIDGATTPSMNTEAFF,TRBJ1-1,TRBV11-2,21,many,NA
TGCAGTGCTAGAGATCTCGGCCAGGAGAAGTGGGAGACCCAGTACTTC,CSARDLGQEKWETQYF,TRBJ2-5,TRBV20-1,16,NA,NA
TGTGCCAGCAGCTCCGGGACAGCAACAACTAATGAAAAACTGTTTTTT,CASSSGTATTNEKLFF,TRBJ1-4,TRBV7-9,16,NA,TRBD1
TGCGCCAGCAGCTTGGCCAGGCGGGGGCGAATCACAGATACGCAGTATTTT,CASSLARRGRITDTQYF,TRBJ2-3,TRBV5-1,17,few,NA
TGCGCCAGCAGCTTCCTCCCTTCACCGGGACAGGGGAGCTCTGGGGCCAACGTCCTGACTTTC,CASSFLPSPGQGSSGANVLTF,TRBJ2-6,TRBV5-1,21,NA,TRBD1
TGTGCCAGCAGCTCCCTAGCGGGGGGGTCCGGGGAGCTGTTTTTT,CASSSLAGGSGELFF,TRBJ2-2,TRBV3-1,15,NA,TRBD2
TGTGCCAGCATCCCACAGGGGGCGCAGAATGAAAAACTGTTTTTT,CASIPQGAQNEKLFF,TRBJ1-4,TRBV28,15,many,TRBD1
TGTGCCACCAGCAGAGCCGGGGGGCTCGATCAGCCCCAGCATTTT,CATSRAGGLDQPQHF,TRBJ1-5,TRBV15,15,few,NA
TGTGCCAGCAGCCAAGGGACTAGTTCGCGGGAGACCCAGTACTTC,CASSQGTSSRETQYF,TRBJ2-5,TRBV6-1,15,many,TRBD2
TGTGCCAGCAGCTTAGAGGAAGCCTACGAGCAGTACTTC,CASSLEEAYEQYF,TRBJ2-7,TRBV11-2,13,many,NA
TGCAGTGCTAGTGGTTTGGCAGGGCCTGCTGGAGCTTTCTTT,CSASGLAGPAGAFF,TRBJ1-1,TRBV20-1,14,NA,NA
TGTGCCAGCAGCCCACACCTAGCGGGAGCGGACGCGGACGAGCAGTACTTC,CASSPHLAGADADEQYF,TRBJ2-7,TRBV7-9,17,NA,TRBD2